The subject of this entry is one TCR beta chain. By its share of the sample, this clonotype is medium-sized (0.01 to 0.1%). Its antigen specificity is not known. Per-base quality was not reported, and no clone a single base away is much larger than it. This entry is derived from a study of T cell repertoires in aging, cancer and after chemotherapy (dated by TCRdb to between 2019 and 2020). Turning to the overall study: Six donor age groups were covered, ranging from 30 or younger up to 70 or older, and each group contained at least three individuals. In the hematological group, the paired samples taken before and after chemotherapy came from chronic lymphocytic leukemia patients who were treated with regimens based on fludarabine or bendamustine. The full dataset contained roughly 9 million TCR reads. To look at immunoaging and at how T cells reconstitute after chemotherapy, the study profiled TCR beta repertoires in peripheral blood from both healthy donors and cancer patients. Alongside fewer than 100 healthy donors serving as a reference group, the cohort included over 200 cancer patients, of whom more than 85 had hematological cancers and approximately 120 had solid cancers.

Paper-wide results and their limitations: Median generation probability increased over the chemotherapy interval in both cancer cohorts, suggesting repertoire reconstitution through rebound thymic output. Significantly lower blood TCR diversity and higher clonality were observed in untreated patients with hematological or solid cancers than in age-matched healthy donors. Lymphoid organ infiltration was present in hematological cancer patients, and this infiltration may itself impair thymic emigration or peripheral T cell expansion. It was noted by the authors that conclusions about immunological memory after chemotherapy cannot be drawn from the repertoire data. In healthy donors, the decline in TCR diversity with age was mainly due to loss of richness, whereas in cancer patients loss of evenness also played a role.

Using a mixed TRB-A/B primer pool, multiplex touch-down PCR amplified rearranged TRB sequences covering the V, D and J segments. Illumina adapters and sample indices were attached to the amplicons in two consecutive PCR reactions using Phusion HS II polymerase. Amplicons were gel-purified with the NucleoSpin Gel and PCR Clean-up kit, then checked with Qubit and an Agilent 2100 Bioanalyzer. Sequencing of the libraries was done on an Illumina MiSeq with paired-end, single-indexed 600-cycle runs. In the source study's methods: MiXCR versions 2.12 and 3.0.5 were used to process TRB sequences. Each unique CDR3 nucleotide sequence was counted as one clone, and only productive sequences with at least two reads were retained. The repertoire metrics were Shannon diversity, evenness, clonality (defined as one minus evenness), and alpha-parameterized diversity profiles covering alpha 0 to 5. Generation probabilities of clones in paired pre- and post-chemotherapy samples were computed with the IGoR algorithm. TCRdb reran the public reads through fastp at Q25 and MiXCR, keeping productive beta chains. Records with the same CDR3 protein are collapsed into one entry carrying the most frequent genes and DNA. TCRdb, rather than the study authors, made the V and J calls. This sample comprises several thousand distinct CDR3 sequences, roughly 31% of them detected only once. In total, the top ten clones hold 15% to 20% of the sample.

Trimmed from V: 6 bases; trimmed from J: 5 bases; junction bases lacking a gene match: 15. The CDR3 goes from the cysteine to the phenylalanine over 16 residues. The read is trimmed to its CDR3 DNA, 48 bases read in frame from base 1. TCR beta rearrangements were amplified from genomic DNA extracted from peripheral blood rather than from sorted cells or RNA. The sequence was obtained from a human donor with a blood cancer. The donor label of this sample is uncertain. Sample: blood. This chain is built from TRBV12-3 or TRBV12-4 and TRBJ2-5, and 7 bases in between align with TRBD1. In nucleotides, the sequence is TGTGCCAGCAGCGTAGGCCCCGGGACAGCCGAGGAGACCCAGTACTTC. This gives the protein CASSVGPGTAEETQYF.